Sequencing of this TCR beta chain was carried out in a study of blood T cell repertoires in COVID-19. Study-level information: Samples of COVID-19 (acute and convalescent) were obtained from the United States, Italy and Spain. T cells, B-cell-depleted T cells, or PBMCs supplied cDNA or gDNA.

Per the original data handling: Cell counts per sample came from amplifying reference gene primers. The table came from immunoSEQ multiplex PCR; TCRdb's copy has only in-frame clones and leaves some out. D and trimming were read from the DNA, whereas the V and J calls and clone size are those reported in that table. Counted here are some 100,000 clones, 60% to 85% occurring once; the ten biggest clones make up approximately 4.3%. V lost 3 bases and J lost 11, with 16 bases in between. CDR1 is MDHEN, CDR2 SYDVKM, per germline. This CDR3 contains 13 residues. This rearrangement joins TRBV28 to TRBJ1-1, with D perhaps TRBD1 (5 bases). This clonotype was obtained from a human donor in a cohort sampled during active or convalescent COVID-19. Sequencing was done on a sample of peripheral blood. This CDR3 reads CASSFGANFRAFF. In DNA form, the CDR3 reads TGTGCCAGCAGTTTTGGGGCCAACTTTAGGGCTTTCTTT.